This entry lists 20 T cell receptor beta chains sequenced from one sample in a study of T-cell reconstitution after alpha-beta-depleted transplantation in children. Molecular barcoding with unique molecular identifiers was used for the TCRbeta library. TCRdb used MiXCR to reprocess the PCR reads, holding one entry per CDR3 protein. The table lists some 640,000 distinct CDR3 sequences, around a sixth of them singletons. The sequences come from PBMCs from the stem cell graft donor, collected from the stem cell graft. The receptors come from a human donor who donated a stem cell graft to a child with acute myeloid leukemia.

This clonotype was counted a few times. The V call is TRBV10-2, the J call TRBJ1-2; the D gene is possibly TRBD1 (5 bases). Trimming removed 4 bases at V and 1 base at J, with 19 bases between. From germline, CDR1 is WSHSY and CDR2 SAAADI. The CDR3 is made up of 17 amino acids. The CDR3 sequence: CASSGILTVADNYGYTF. CDR3 sequence (DNA): TGCGCCAGCAGTGGAATCCTGACAGTGGCTGATAACTATGGCTACACCTTC.

As concerns this clonotype: A single base separates this from a much larger clone, so it may be a read error. The chain carries TRBV20-1 and TRBJ2-7; no clear D. Germline CDR1 DFQATT, CDR2 SNEGSKA (reference sequence). V dropped 1 base and J dropped 5 bases, with 12 bases sitting between them. The CDR3 is made up of 13 amino acids. The CDR3 protein is CSARGTVTHEQYF. The DNA of the CDR3 is TGCAGTGCTAGAGGGACGGTTACCCACGAGCAGTACTTC.

This clonotype has a handful of counts. The V and J genes are TRBV5-1 and TRBJ2-5; 7 nucleotides align to TRBD2. The CDR3 consists of 14 residues. The germline gives CDR1 SGHRS, CDR2 YFSETQ. The J segment lost 5 bases and the V segment lost 3 bases, leaving 7 bases of the junction unmatched. CDR3 in DNA: TGCGCCAGCAGCTATTCGGGAGGCGGGGAGACCCAGTACTTC. This codes for CASSYSGGGETQYF.

Ten or more counts support this clonotype. V gene TRBV5-1 combines with J gene TRBJ1-5, with a possible D match to TRBD1 (5 bases). The CDR3 consists of 15 residues. Per the germline V gene, CDR1 is SGHRS and CDR2 is YFSETQ. V lost 0 bases, J lost 1 base, and 8 bases lay in between. The CDR3 spells CASSLAGSSNQPQHF. CDR3 sequence (DNA): TGCGCCAGCAGCTTGGCAGGGTCCAGCAATCAGCCCCAGCATTTT.

This clonotype was detected many times. The V and J genes are TRBV12-3 or TRBV12-4 and TRBJ1-2, with D unclear. V was trimmed by 7 bases and J by 4 bases, leaving 10 bases between them. The CDR3 contains 12 residues. Written as DNA, the CDR3 is TGTGCCAGCACTCCCGGCCCCTATGGCTACACCTTC. Translation: CASTPGPYGYTF.

This clonotype was observed many times. The rearrangement links TRBV20-1 to TRBJ1-5, with D perhaps TRBD1 (6 bases). V was shortened by 3 bases and J by 5 bases, with 8 bases between the two germline ends. The CDR3 spans 12 residues. Germline loops: CDR1 DFQATT, CDR2 SNEGSKA (reference sequence). The DNA for the CDR3 is TGCAGTGCTAGTGCAGGGGATCAGCCCCAGCATTTT. Its translation is CSASAGDQPQHF.

A few counts support this clonotype. CDR3 nucleotide sequence: TGTGCCACCAGTGATCCGGGGGTCCCACCCTACAATGAGCAGTTCTTC. It specifies CATSDPGVPPYNEQFF. The rearrangement joins TRBV24-1 to TRBJ2-1; possible D gene TRBD2, 6 bases. The CDR3 runs 16 residues. Trimming cost V 3 bases and J 2 bases, with 13 bases left between them. Germline CDR1 and CDR2: KGHDR and SFDVKD.

J is TRBJ2-3 and V is TRBV4-3; D remains unclear. Germline V gives CDR1 LGHNA, CDR2 YSLEER. The length of the CDR3 is 15 residues. The V and J ends lost 1 base and 2 bases respectively, with 10 bases between them. Here the CDR3 DNA reads TGCGCCAGCAGCCAAGCCTCGGTCTCCACAGATACGCAGTATTTT. As protein: CASSQASVSTDTQYF.

This clonotype was detected ten times or more. The V and J genes are TRBV6-4 and TRBJ2-5; D gene ambiguous. This CDR3 region has 20 residues. CDR1 and CDR2 from the germline V gene are MRHNA and SNTAGT. With 0 bases removed from V and 1 base from J, the gap between germline ends came to 24 bases. The CDR3 protein is CASSDSLPKSNRMGQETQYF. The CDR3 region has the DNA TGTGCCAGCAGTGACTCGTTGCCGAAGAGTAACCGAATGGGCCAAGAGACCCAGTACTTC.

This sequence joins TRBV11-2 and TRBJ2-1; 9 bases are a match to TRBD1. V shed 0 bases, J shed 9 bases, and the junction held 6 bases outside the gene matches. CDR1 and CDR2 from the germline V gene are SGHAT and FQNNGV. CDR3 length: 15 amino acids. The CDR3 DNA reads TGTGCCAGCAGCTTAGATCGGACAGGGGCAGGTGAGCAGTTCTTC. Residues: CASSLDRTGAGEQFF.

V and J are TRBV15 and TRBJ2-1; 12 bases line up with TRBD2. Per germline, CDR1 LNHNV and CDR2 YYDKDF (reference sequence). V trimming: 5 bases; J trimming: 0 bases; junction bases outside the gene matches: 8. CDR3 length equals 18 residues. The DNA of the CDR3 is TGTGCCACCAGCTTCGGACTAGCGGGGCCGAGCTCCTACAATGAGCAGTTCTTC. Translation gives CATSFGLAGPSSYNEQFF.

This clonotype was seen a handful of times. The CDR3 DNA reads as TGTGCCAGCAGCAGAACAGGGATGGGCAATTCACCCCTCCACTTT. It yields the protein CASSRTGMGNSPLHF. The chain uses TRBV11-2 and TRBJ1-6, with TRBD1 as a possible D gene (6 bases). Germline V gene sequence: CDR1 SGHAT, CDR2 FQNNGV. Trimming removed 5 bases from V and 7 bases from J, with 15 bases in between. This CDR3 contains 15 residues.

The chain links TRBV7-9 to TRBJ1-4; D is ambiguous. The CDR3 contains 12 residues. Germline V lookup: CDR1 SEHNR, CDR2 FQNEAQ (reference sequence). V was pared by 5 bases and J by 8 bases, with 9 bases between. CDR3 protein: CASSRQGEKLFF. The DNA of the CDR3 is TGTGCCAGCAGCCGTCAAGGCGAAAAACTGTTTTTT.

There are many counts of this clonotype. CDR3 sequence (DNA): TGTGCCAGCAGCACAGCTAGTTCCTACAATGAGCAGTTCTTC. This sequence encodes CASSTASSYNEQFF. The V and J genes are TRBV7-2 and TRBJ2-1, with no clear D. The CDR3 covers 14 residues. V lost 5 bases and J lost 1, with 9 bases in between. From germline, CDR1 is SGHTA and CDR2 FQGNSA.

This clonotype has a count of ten or more. V usage is TRBV9 and J usage is TRBJ2-1; no reliable D call. The CDR3 covers 11 residues. V lost 4 bases to trimming and J lost 10 bases, with 9 bases between them. Germline CDR1 SGDLS, CDR2 YYNGEE. The CDR3 loop reads CASSPVKEQFF. DNA of the CDR3: TGTGCCAGCAGCCCCGTGAAGGAGCAGTTCTTC.

This clonotype occurred many times. The chain links TRBV5-6 to TRBJ1-4; TRBD1 agrees at 9 bases. CDR3 size: 14 residues. Trimming took 3 bases from V and 8 from J; bases not matched to a gene: 5. Germline CDR1 is SGHDT and CDR2 is YYEEEE. The CDR3 region is CASSYRGRREKLFF. The CDR3 bases are TGTGCCAGCAGCTACAGGGGGCGTAGGGAAAAACTGTTTTTT. The variable domain in full, completed from reference TRBV5-6 and TRBJ1-4, reads DAGVTQSPTHLIKTRGQQVTLRCSPKSGHDTVSWYQQALGQGPQFIFQYYEEEERQRGNFPDRFSGHQFPNYSSELNVNALLLGDSALYLCASSYRGRREKLFFGSGTQLSVL.

V and J are TRBV20-1 and TRBJ2-3; no reliable D call. The ends were cut back, 8 bases at V and 2 bases at J, with 17 bases in the middle. Per the germline V gene, CDR1 is DFQATT and CDR2 is SNEGSKA (reference sequence). CDR3 length: 14 residues. CDR3 amino acids: CSSQVWDPTDTQYF. CDR3 DNA: TGCAGTTCCCAAGTCTGGGATCCCACAGATACGCAGTATTTT.

This clonotype was counted between two and nine times. V and J are TRBV12-5 and TRBJ2-7, with D possibly matching TRBD1 (6 bases). CDR1 and CDR2 (germline): LGHNT, FRNRAP. V dropped 4 bases and J dropped 1 base, with 17 bases sitting between them. The length of the CDR3 is 16 residues. In nucleotides, the CDR3 is TGTGCTAGTGGTTACCGACAGGCCAACTTGTCCTACGAGCAGTACTTC. Translating it yields CASGYRQANLSYEQYF.

This clonotype was observed many times. The chain recombines TRBV20-1 with TRBJ2-7; 10 bases line up with TRBD2. V lost 6 bases, J lost 2 bases, and 4 bases stayed unmatched. The CDR3 loop spans 13 amino acids. Germline V gives CDR1 DFQATT, CDR2 SNEGSKA (reference sequence). The CDR3 is CSAATSGPYEQYF. The DNA for the CDR3 is TGCAGTGCCGCGACTAGCGGGCCCTACGAGCAGTACTTC.

Ten or more counts support this clonotype. This chain joins TRBV20-1 and TRBJ1-6; D not resolved. The V and J ends lost 3 bases and 6 bases respectively, with 3 bases between them. CDR3 length equals 11 residues. Germline CDR1 reads DFQATT; CDR2 reads SNEGSKA (reference sequence). CDR3 sequence (DNA): TGCAGTGCTAGCAGTAATTCACCCCTCCACTTT. It is translated as CSASSNSPLHF.